This TCR beta chain stems from a study of T cells after yellow fever vaccination. Via MiXCR, TCRdb re-called the 5' RACE reads, giving one row per CDR3 protein. In the table there are hundreds of thousands of distinct CDR3 sequences, roughly a sixth of which are singletons. The sample holds one count of this clonotype. V lost 7 bases to trimming and J lost 4 bases; unmatched junction nucleotides: 6. CDR3 size: 12 residues. Germline CDR1 SQVTM, CDR2 ANQGSEA. The sequence derives from a man aged 18-30 years who received the YFV17D yellow fever vaccine. Material: PBMCs, obtained before the yellow fever booster vaccination. V and J are TRBV29-1 and TRBJ1-2; 7 bases fit TRBD1. CDR3 region: CSGTPGGYGYTF. The CDR3, as DNA: TGCAGCGGCACCCCAGGGGGCTATGGCTACACCTTC.